This record covers a single TCR beta chain. Authors' data handling: Reference gene primer amplification gave estimated nucleated cell counts. This table comes from immunoSEQ multiplex PCR, and its TCRdb copy is limited to in-frame clones, with some not included. That table furnishes V, J and clone size, whereas the DNA furnished D and trimming. The sample holds more than 70,000 clones, around 89% seen once. These data come from a study of blood T cell repertoires in COVID-19. Study-wide context: From T cells, B-cell-depleted T cells, or PBMCs came the material, which was cDNA or gDNA.

The CDR3 is 18 residues long. J gave up 1 base and V 3 bases, and 13 bases lay outside the gene matches. Germline CDR1 and CDR2: MNHNS and SASEGT. The source is a man aged 50-60 years with acute or convalescent COVID-19. Sequenced material: peripheral blood. The chain couples TRBV6-1 to TRBJ1-2; 8 bases agree with TRBD1. CDR3 in DNA: TGTGCCAGCAGTGAGGGTGGACCGGACAGGGCCCGTAACTATGGCTACACCTTC. This sequence encodes CASSEGGPDRARNYGYTF.